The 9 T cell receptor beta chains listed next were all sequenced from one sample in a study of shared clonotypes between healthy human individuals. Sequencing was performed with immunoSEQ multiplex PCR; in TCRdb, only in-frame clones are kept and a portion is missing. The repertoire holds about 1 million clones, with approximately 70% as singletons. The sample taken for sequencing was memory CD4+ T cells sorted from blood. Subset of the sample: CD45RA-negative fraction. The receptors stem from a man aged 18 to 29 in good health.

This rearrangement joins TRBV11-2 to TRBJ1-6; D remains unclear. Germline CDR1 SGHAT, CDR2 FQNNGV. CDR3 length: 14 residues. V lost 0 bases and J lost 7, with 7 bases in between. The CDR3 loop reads CASSLEGPNSPLHF. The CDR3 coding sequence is TGTGCCAGCAGCTTAGAAGGGCCGAATTCACCCCTCCACTTT.

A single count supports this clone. DNA for the CDR3: TGCGCCAGCAGCTTGAGACAGGGGGCCGCCGGGAACACTGAAGCTTTCTTT. This gives the protein CASSLRQGAAGNTEAFF. The chain carries TRBV5-1 and TRBJ1-1; 10 nucleotides match TRBD1. Germline V gene lookup returns CDR1 SGHRS and CDR2 YFSETQ. The CDR3 is made up of 17 amino acids. V shed 1 base, J shed 1 base, and the junction held 7 bases outside the gene matches.

The CDR3 loop reads CASSEWGDTQYF. The CDR3 bases are TGTGCCAGCAGTGAATGGGGAGATACGCAGTATTTT. The J gene is TRBJ2-3, the V gene TRBV2; no definite D call. The CDR3 is 12 residues long. The germline V gene has CDR1 SNHLY and CDR2 FYNNEI. The V end was cut by 2 bases, the J end by 5 bases, with 5 bases between.

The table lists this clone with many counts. The chain's CDR3 is CAINMGQNYGYTF. In DNA form, the CDR3 reads TGTGCCATCAATATGGGACAAAACTATGGCTACACCTTC. V usage is TRBV10-3 and J usage is TRBJ1-2; perhaps TRBD1 as D (6 bases). The CDR3 is 13 amino acids. From germline, CDR1 is ENHRY and CDR2 SYGVKD. Trimming stripped 7 bases from V and 2 bases from J, with 11 bases between.

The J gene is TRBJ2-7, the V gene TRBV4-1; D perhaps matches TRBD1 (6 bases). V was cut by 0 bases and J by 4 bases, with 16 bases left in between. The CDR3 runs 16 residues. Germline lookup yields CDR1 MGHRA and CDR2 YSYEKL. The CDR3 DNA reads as TGCGCCAGCAGCCAAGATAAGGGACATCCGAAGTACGAGCAGTACTTC. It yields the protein CASSQDKGHPKYEQYF.

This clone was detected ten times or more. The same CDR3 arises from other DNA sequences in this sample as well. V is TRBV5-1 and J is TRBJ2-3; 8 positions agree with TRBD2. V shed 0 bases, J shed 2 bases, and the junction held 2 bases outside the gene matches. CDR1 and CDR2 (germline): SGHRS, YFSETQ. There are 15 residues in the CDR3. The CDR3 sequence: CASSLVAGTTDTQYF. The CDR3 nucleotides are TGCGCCAGCAGCTTGGTAGCGGGAACCACAGATACGCAGTATTTT.

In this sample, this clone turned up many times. The DNA for the CDR3 is TGTGCCAGCAGGAGGGGACGGATGCTCCCGAACACTGAAGCTTTCTTT. Translated: CASRRGRMLPNTEAFF. The chain employs TRBV5-6 and TRBJ1-1; D possibly corresponds to TRBD1 (5 bases). Per the germline V gene, CDR1 is SGHDT and CDR2 is YYEEEE. The CDR3 totals 16 residues. V lost 5 bases to trimming and J lost 1 base, with 18 bases between them.

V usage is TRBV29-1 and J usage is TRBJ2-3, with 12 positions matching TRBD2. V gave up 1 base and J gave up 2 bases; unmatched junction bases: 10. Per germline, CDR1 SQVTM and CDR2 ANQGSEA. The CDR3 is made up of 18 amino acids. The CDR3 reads CSVEGLAGGPTNTDTQYF. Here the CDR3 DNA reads TGCAGCGTTGAAGGTCTAGCGGGGGGGCCTACCAACACAGATACGCAGTATTTT.

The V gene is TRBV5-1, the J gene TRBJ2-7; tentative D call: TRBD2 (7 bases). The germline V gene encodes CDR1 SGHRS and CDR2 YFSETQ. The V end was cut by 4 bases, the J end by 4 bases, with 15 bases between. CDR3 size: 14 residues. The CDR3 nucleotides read TGCGCCAGCAGCAAGGGGGGGACTCTTTACGAGCAGTACTTC. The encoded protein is CASSKGGTLYEQYF.